The rows below give T cell receptor beta chains drawn from one sample of a study of blood T cell repertoires in COVID-19. The table came from immunoSEQ multiplex PCR; TCRdb's copy has only in-frame clones and leaves some out. The table shows over 90,000 clones, with more than 65% occurring only once. Sequenced material: peripheral blood. The source of these receptors is a man older than 75 with active or convalescent COVID-19. Each CDR3 is given with its conserved first and last residue. A D gene is named only where the DNA matches it firmly. Clone sizes are given selectively: once, few, many, or a class where the clone is expanded.

DNA,CDR3,J,size,V,D
TGTGCCAGCGGGCGGCGGGGGGCGTCCTACGAGCAGTACTTC,CASGRRGASYEQYF,TRBJ2-7,.,TRBV6-6,TRBD2
TGTGCCTGGAGGAAGACAGGGGCTATCAATTCACCCCTCCACTTT,CAWRKTGAINSPLHF,TRBJ1-6,.,TRBV30,TRBD1
TGCGCCAGCAGCCAGAGTCGGACAGGGAATGGAAACACCATATATTTT,CASSQSRTGNGNTIYF,TRBJ1-3,once,TRBV4-1,TRBD1
TGTGCCAGCAGATCGGACAATGAGAGGCAGTTCTTC,CASRSDNERQFF,TRBJ2-1,.,TRBV7-6,.
TGTGCCAGCAGCCTCGGACTAGCCACAGATACGCAGTATTTT,CASSLGLATDTQYF,TRBJ2-3,.,TRBV7-3,TRBD2
TGCAGCGTTGAACCGGGACAGTACTTC,CSVEPGQYF,TRBJ2-5,.,TRBV29-1,.
TGTGCCAGCAGTCCCAACAGGGACACTGAAGCTTTCTTT,CASSPNRDTEAFF,TRBJ1-1,.,TRBV12-3/TRBV12-4,.
TGTGCCAGCAGCTTGGACAGGGGGACGTCACCCCTCCACTTT,CASSLDRGTSPLHF,TRBJ1-6,.,TRBV5-4,TRBD1
TGTGCCAGCAGCCAGTCGGCGGGGGGGCACACCGGGGAGCTGTTTTTT,CASSQSAGGHTGELFF,TRBJ2-2,.,TRBV3-1/TRBV3-2,TRBD2
TGTGCCAGCAGCCAAAGGACAGGGGTTTCCGATGGCTACACCTTC,CASSQRTGVSDGYTF,TRBJ1-2,.,TRBV16,TRBD1
TGCGCCAGCAGCCAAGACATGTTTAATGAGCAGTTCTTC,CASSQDMFNEQFF,TRBJ2-1,.,TRBV4-3,.
TGTGCCAGCAGCGTAGTCCCCCCCGGGGGGAACTATGGCTACACCTTC,CASSVVPPGGNYGYTF,TRBJ1-2,once,TRBV9,.
TGTGCCTGGAGTGGCGGGGGGTACTACAATGAGCAGTTCTTC,CAWSGGGYYNEQFF,TRBJ2-1,.,TRBV30,TRBD2
TGCGCCAGCAGCTTGGAGGGGAATAAGCCCCAGCATTTT,CASSLEGNKPQHF,TRBJ1-5,.,TRBV5-1,.
TGTGCCAGCAGTTACTCCGGGCAGGGGGAAAAACTGTTTTTT,CASSYSGQGEKLFF,TRBJ1-4,.,TRBV6-5,.
TGTGCCAGTAGTCCGCAGACAGATTTTCTTGAAGCTTTCTTT,CASSPQTDFLEAFF,TRBJ1-1,.,TRBV19,.
TGTGCCAGCAGTAAATACGGTAGCACAGATACGCAGTATTTT,CASSKYGSTDTQYF,TRBJ2-3,.,TRBV19,.
TGCAGCGTTGGCAGGAATGAGCAGTTCTTC,CSVGRNEQFF,TRBJ2-1,once,TRBV29-1,.
TGTGCCAGTGCAGACAGGGGTGACACTGAAGCTTTCTTT,CASADRGDTEAFF,TRBJ1-1,.,TRBV19,TRBD1
TGTGCCAGCAGCTCAATACTAGAAACCACAGATACGCAGTATTTT,CASSSILETTDTQYF,TRBJ2-3,.,TRBV7-8,.
TGCGCCAGCAAATGGACACTTACTCAAGAGACCCAGTACTTC,CASKWTLTQETQYF,TRBJ2-5,.,TRBV5-1,.
TGTGCCAGCAGCTCCACAGGGGGCCAAGAGACCCAGTACTTC,CASSSTGGQETQYF,TRBJ2-5,.,TRBV9,TRBD1
TGTGCCATCAGTGAAGTACAGGGGCATGGAAACACCATATATTTT,CAISEVQGHGNTIYF,TRBJ1-3,.,TRBV10-3,TRBD1